This T cell receptor (beta chain) was captured in a study of T-cell reconstitution after alpha-beta-depleted transplantation in children (dated by TCRdb to the mid-2010s). Broadly, across the study: Using TCR repertoire profiling, the study followed T-cell immune reconstitution in a quantitative way in children after TCRalphabeta/CD19-depleted allogeneic hematopoietic cell transplantation.

The CDR3, from cysteine to phenylalanine, totals 13 residues. Only the CDR3 DNA is retained, 39 bases long and in frame from the first base. The germline V gene sets CDR1 to SQVTM and CDR2 to ANQGSEA. V gives up 6 bases and J gives up 5 bases, and the segment between their germline ends measures 16 bases. Library preparation employed PCR. Instrument on record: Illumina HiSeq 2500. TCR library preparation used molecular barcoding, with unique molecular identifiers applied to normalize quantification of the TCRbeta repertoire. The raw public data were reprocessed by TCRdb itself: fastp quality trimming at Q25, MiXCR clonotype calling, in-frame beta chains only. Entries that share a CDR3 protein sequence are merged under the most common genes and DNA. The sample table contains hundreds of thousands of distinct CDR3 sequences; only one count was recorded for 24% of them. The ten largest account for more than 4.5% of the sample.

This clonotype was seen only a few times. What antigen it recognizes has not been identified. No per-base quality is available; no much larger clone lies one base away. The treatment or condition label, read with the paper, signifies: allogeneic hematopoietic cell transplantation with graft depleted of TCRalphabeta T cells and CD19 B cells. The children who served as transplant recipients had been given grafts of TCRalphabeta/CD19-depleted allogeneic hematopoietic cells. The paper as a whole reports these results and caveats: In some patients, high TCRbeta diversity at day 60 was attributed to recipient T cells and intrathymic progenitors that had survived conditioning. The frequencies of hyperexpanded clones fell over the following months, and after one year, T-cell counts and TCRbeta diversity were mostly attributed to newly produced T cells. The apparently early alphabetaT-cell count recovery about two months after transplant was reportedly dependent on only several hundred rapidly expanded clones derived from non-depleted graft cells.

The sequence was collected from a female patient aged 2 to 10 who had a stem cell transplant for congenital amegakaryocytic thrombocytopenia, so the T cells may come from the graft donor. The source was PBMCs, mostly from graft donor cells, collected 360 days after TCRalphabeta/CD19-depleted stem cell transplant. This receptor chain uses TRBV29-1 and TRBJ2-5; a weak D assignment points to TRBD2 (6 bases agree). The CDR3 corresponds to CSVETTGGETQYF. The DNA reads TGCAGCGTGGAAACGACTGGGGGGGAGACCCAGTACTTC.